Listed below are T cell receptor beta chains from one sample, sequenced in a study of T cell responses to AZD1222 COVID-19 vaccine. Data came from immunoSEQ multiplex PCR; TCRdb stores just in-frame clones and leaves some out. The sample shows about 120,000 clones, approximately 90% of them seen only once. This specimen was peripheral blood, taken 28 days after the second AZD1222 dose. All receptors derive from an adult who received the AZD1222 COVID-19 vaccine. The CDR3 runs from the conserved cysteine through the conserved F or W. The order of the fields is V gene, J gene, D gene, clone size, CDR3 DNA, CDR3 protein. D genes are given only for firm matches. The size field is filled for only some rows; it gives once, few, many or a size class.

TRBV4-1,TRBJ1-5,-,-,TGCGCCAGCAGCCAAGGGCGTGGTGGAGGGAATCAGCCCCAGCATTTT,CASSQGRGGGNQPQHF
TRBV4-3,TRBJ1-6,TRBD1,-,TGCGCCAGCAGCCAAGTGAGACAGGGCAACTATAATTCACCCCTCCACTTT,CASSQVRQGNYNSPLHF
TRBV6-5,TRBJ1-2,-,-,TGTGCCAGCAGTCCCGGAGGTGACCGGTGGGGTGGCTACACCTTC,CASSPGGDRWGGYTF
TRBV7-9,TRBJ2-2,TRBD1,-,TGTGCCAGCAGCTTAGTAAATAGGGGGCCTGACACCGGGGAGCTGTTTTTT,CASSLVNRGPDTGELFF
TRBV10-3,TRBJ2-3,TRBD2,-,TGTGCCATCAGTCCAGGACTAGCGGGGGGGGTTGTAGATACGCAGTATTTT,CAISPGLAGGVVDTQYF
TRBV2,TRBJ1-1,-,-,TGTGCCAGCTCTATAATGGCCGGGCGAAACGCTGAAGCTTTCTTT,CASSIMAGRNAEAFF
TRBV7-2,TRBJ1-5,-,-,TGTGCCAGCAGCTCGACAGAGCATCAGCCCCAGCATTTT,CASSSTEHQPQHF
TRBV7-9,TRBJ1-5,-,once,TGTGCCAGCAGCGACAATCAGAGAAATCAGCCCCAGCATTTT,CASSDNQRNQPQHF
TRBV4-2,TRBJ1-5,-,-,TGTGCCAGCAGCCAAGATTACGCACAGGGAACGGAGCCCCAGCATTTT,CASSQDYAQGTEPQHF
TRBV15,TRBJ1-4,-,few,TGTGCCACCAGCAGAGTAGGACGGAGTACTAATGAAAAACTGTTTTTT,CATSRVGRSTNEKLFF
TRBV6-1,TRBJ2-7,TRBD2,-,TGTGCCAGCAGTGAACGGGAGGGGGGGCCTTACGAGCAGTACTTC,CASSEREGGPYEQYF
TRBV20-1,TRBJ1-1,-,-,TGCAGTGCAAAAGAGGACACTGAAGCTTTCTTT,CSAKEDTEAFF
TRBV6-2/TRBV6-3,TRBJ1-2,-,once,TGTGCCAGCAGCTTACAGGGTGACTATGGCTACACCTTC,CASSLQGDYGYTF
TRBV5-1,TRBJ2-3,TRBD2,-,TGCGCCAGCAGCTCCTCCTCGCCGGGAGGCTCAGATACGCAGTATTTT,CASSSSSPGGSDTQYF
TRBV7-9,TRBJ1-3,-,-,TGTGCCAGCAGCCCCCGCGGGAACACCATATATTTT,CASSPRGNTIYF
TRBV4-3,TRBJ1-5,-,-,TGCGCCAGCAGCCAAGATCTGTATTTGGGTCAGCCCCAGCATTTT,CASSQDLYLGQPQHF
TRBV6-5,TRBJ2-1,-,-,TGTGCCAGCAGCAAAGTGGTCGGGGTATACAATGAGCAGTTCTTC,CASSKVVGVYNEQFF
TRBV4-2,TRBJ1-1,TRBD1,-,TGTGCCAGCAGCCAAGATCGGTACAGGGGAGGGACTGAAGCTTTCTTT,CASSQDRYRGGTEAFF
TRBV30,TRBJ2-4,-,-,TGTGCCTGGAGTGTACAAGGGTGGAGTCTAGCCAAAAACATTCAGTACTTC,CAWSVQGWSLAKNIQYF
TRBV4-1,TRBJ2-1,TRBD2,-,TGCGCCAGCAGCCAAGCGACTAGCGGGGGCTACTACAATGAGCAGTTCTTC,CASSQATSGGYYNEQFF
TRBV25-1,TRBJ2-7,-,-,TGTGCCAGCAGTCGCCCACAGGGCCGAGAGCAGTACTTC,CASSRPQGREQYF
TRBV3-1/TRBV3-2,TRBJ2-7,-,-,TGTGCCAGCAGCCAAGGCAGGGACGAGCAGTACTTC,CASSQGRDEQYF
TRBV15,TRBJ1-2,TRBD1,-,TGTGCCACCAGCAGAGATCTGGCAGGGGGCTTTTTATATGGCTACACCTTC,CATSRDLAGGFLYGYTF
TRBV7-9,TRBJ1-2,TRBD1,-,TGTGCCAGCAGCCGGGGACAGGCCTATGGCTACACCTTC,CASSRGQAYGYTF
TRBV10-3,TRBJ2-1,-,once,TGTGCCATCAATGGGGGACCCCAAGGGGTCTACAATGAGCAGTTCTTC,CAINGGPQGVYNEQFF
TRBV19,TRBJ1-1,-,-,TGTGCCAGTAGTAATCGGGGCCAGAACACTGAAGCTTTCTTT,CASSNRGQNTEAFF
TRBV7-8,TRBJ1-4,TRBD1,-,TGTGCCAGCAGCTTAGCGGGACAGGGGGATGAAAAACTGTTTTTT,CASSLAGQGDEKLFF
TRBV5-1,TRBJ1-4,-,-,TGCGCCAGCAGCTTAACAGGAGGAGAAAAACTGTTTTTT,CASSLTGGEKLFF
TRBV5-5,TRBJ1-1,-,-,TGTGCCAGCAGCTTGACCCGGATGAACACTGAAGCTTTCTTT,CASSLTRMNTEAFF
TRBV5-1,TRBJ1-2,TRBD1,-,TGCGCCAGCAGCTCGGGGGGACAGGGATCCTATGGCTACACCTTC,CASSSGGQGSYGYTF
TRBV5-1,TRBJ2-1,-,-,TGCGCCAGCACTGTGGCGGGCGAAAATGAGCAGTTCTTC,CASTVAGENEQFF
TRBV19,TRBJ2-2,TRBD1,-,TGTGCCAGTAGTTTCCGACAGGGGGCTACCGGGGAGCTGTTTTTT,CASSFRQGATGELFF
TRBV18,TRBJ2-7,-,-,TGTGCCAGCTCACCAGGGACGAGCTACGAGCAGTACTTC,CASSPGTSYEQYF
TRBV5-1,TRBJ1-2,TRBD1,-,TGCGCCAGCAGCTTGGGTGACAGGGGGCAAGGCTACACCTTC,CASSLGDRGQGYTF
TRBV28,TRBJ2-7,TRBD1,-,TGTGCCAGCAGTACAAGACAGGGGGTGGGTGAGCAGTACTTC,CASSTRQGVGEQYF
TRBV24-1,TRBJ2-4,TRBD2,-,TGTGCCACCAGTGATGGATCGGGGGGGATCAAAAACATTCAGTACTTC,CATSDGSGGIKNIQYF
TRBV2,TRBJ2-7,TRBD1,few,TGTGCCAGCAGTCCGGTAGGGGGCGGGTACGAGCAGTACTTC,CASSPVGGGYEQYF
TRBV10-3,TRBJ2-1,TRBD1,-,TGTGCCATCAGAGCGGGACAGGGGGCTAACAATGAGCAGTTCTTC,CAIRAGQGANNEQFF
TRBV5-5,TRBJ1-6,-,-,TGTGCCAGCAGCTTTGGGGGATTGGGTTCACCCCTCCACTTT,CASSFGGLGSPLHF
TRBV5-1,TRBJ1-5,-,-,TGCGCCAGCAGCCCGTTTGGGCTTATGGGCAATCAGCCCCAGCATTTT,CASSPFGLMGNQPQHF
TRBV30,TRBJ1-2,-,-,TGTGCCTGGAGTGTGTCGGGCCGTCCCCTCGCTAACTATGGCTACACCTTC,CAWSVSGRPLANYGYTF